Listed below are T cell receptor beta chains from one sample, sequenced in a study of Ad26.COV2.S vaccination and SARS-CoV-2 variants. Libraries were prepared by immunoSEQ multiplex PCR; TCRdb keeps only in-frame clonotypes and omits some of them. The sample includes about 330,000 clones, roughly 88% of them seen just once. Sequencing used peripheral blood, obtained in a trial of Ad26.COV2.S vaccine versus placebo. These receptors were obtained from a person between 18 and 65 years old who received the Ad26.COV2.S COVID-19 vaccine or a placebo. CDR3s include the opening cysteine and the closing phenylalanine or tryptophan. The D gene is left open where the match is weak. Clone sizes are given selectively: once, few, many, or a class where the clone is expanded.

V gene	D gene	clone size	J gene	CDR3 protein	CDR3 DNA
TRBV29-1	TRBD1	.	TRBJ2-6	CSVKQGSGANVLTF	TGCAGCGTAAAACAGGGGTCTGGGGCCAACGTCCTGACTTTC
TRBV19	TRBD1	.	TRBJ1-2	CASSAVRDRGPFYGYTF	TGTGCCAGTAGTGCTGTCCGGGACAGGGGGCCCTTCTATGGCTACACCTTC
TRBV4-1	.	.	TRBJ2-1	CASSRTQISSYNEQFF	TGCGCCAGCAGCCGAACACAAATCTCGTCCTACAATGAGCAGTTCTTC
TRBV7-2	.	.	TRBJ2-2	CASSPRGSPGGTGELFF	TGTGCCAGCAGCCCTCGGGGGTCACCAGGGGGCACCGGGGAGCTGTTTTTT
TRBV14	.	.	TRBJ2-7	CASSQEAEPYEQYF	TGTGCCAGCAGCCAAGAGGCGGAGCCCTACGAGCAGTACTTC
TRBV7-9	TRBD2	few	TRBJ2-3	CASSLAAGGPDTQYF	TGTGCCAGCAGCTTAGCGGCGGGAGGCCCAGATACGCAGTATTTT
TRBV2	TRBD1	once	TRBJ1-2	CASSEDYGTGYGYTF	TGTGCCAGCAGTGAAGACTACGGGACAGGCTATGGCTACACCTTC
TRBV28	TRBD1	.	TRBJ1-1	CASRGTAMRNTEAFF	TGTGCCAGCAGGGGGACAGCAATGAGGAACACTGAAGCTTTCTTT
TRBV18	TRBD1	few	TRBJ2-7	CASSPGQGIYEQYF	TGTGCCAGCTCACCAGGACAGGGTATCTACGAGCAGTACTTC
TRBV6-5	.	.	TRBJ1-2	CASSYERAAYGYTF	TGTGCCAGCAGTTATGAGAGGGCGGCCTATGGCTACACCTTC
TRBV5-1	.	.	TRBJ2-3	CASSGGQDTDTQYF	TGCGCCAGCAGCGGGGGGCAGGACACAGATACGCAGTATTTT
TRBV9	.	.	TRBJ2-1	CASSVGTEGDEQFF	TGTGCCAGCAGCGTAGGCACGGAGGGGGATGAGCAGTTCTTC
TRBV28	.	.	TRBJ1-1	CASRRVGTGHEAFF	TGTGCCAGCAGACGGGTGGGAACAGGCCATGAAGCTTTCTTT
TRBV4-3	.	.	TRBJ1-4	CASSQDTIGSLPNEKLFF	TGCGCCAGCAGCCAAGATACGATCGGGTCTTTACCTAATGAAAAACTGTTTTTT
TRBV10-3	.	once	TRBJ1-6	CAISVRSRGSSPLHF	TGTGCCATCAGTGTAAGGTCCAGGGGATCCTCACCCCTCCACTTT
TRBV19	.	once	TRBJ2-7	CASSIGVILTENPYEQYF	TGTGCCAGTAGTATTGGGGTAATTCTGACAGAGAATCCCTACGAGCAGTACTTC
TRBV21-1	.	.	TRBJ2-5	CASSKKKASPFQRRIQETQYF	TGTGCCAGCAGCAAAAAAAAGGCCAGCCCCTTTCAGAGGCGAATACAAGAGACCCAGTACTTC
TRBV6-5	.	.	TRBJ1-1	CASNRGAETEAFF	TGTGCCAGCAATAGAGGGGCCGAGACTGAAGCTTTCTTT
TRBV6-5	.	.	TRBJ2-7	CASSWDRPYEQYF	TGTGCCAGCAGCTGGGACCGACCCTACGAGCAGTACTTC
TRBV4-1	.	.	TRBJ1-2	CASSQDHQRGGYGYTF	TGCGCCAGCAGCCAAGATCATCAAAGGGGTGGCTATGGCTACACCTTC
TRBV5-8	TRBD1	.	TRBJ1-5	CASSHNWGQADNQPQHF	TGTGCCAGCAGCCATAATTGGGGACAGGCAGACAATCAGCCCCAGCATTTT
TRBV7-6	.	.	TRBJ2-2	CASSLAVSGNPGELFF	TGTGCCAGCAGCTTAGCAGTTTCAGGGAACCCCGGGGAGCTGTTTTTT
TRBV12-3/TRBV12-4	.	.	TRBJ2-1	CASSRSGSNEQFF	TGTGCCAGCAGTCGGAGTGGGTCAAATGAGCAGTTCTTC
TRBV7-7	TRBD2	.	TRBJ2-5	CASSLYAGGSETQYF	TGTGCCAGCAGCTTATATGCGGGAGGGTCAGAGACCCAGTACTTC
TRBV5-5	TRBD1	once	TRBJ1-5	CASSGGQGNNQPQHF	TGTGCCAGCAGCGGGGGACAGGGAAACAATCAGCCCCAGCATTTT
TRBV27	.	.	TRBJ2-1	CASLTLPSTYNEQFF	TGTGCCAGCCTAACCCTCCCGTCTACCTACAATGAGCAGTTCTTC
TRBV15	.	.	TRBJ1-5	CATSREVRQPQHF	TGTGCCACCAGCAGAGAAGTGAGACAGCCCCAGCATTTT
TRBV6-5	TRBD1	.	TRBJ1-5	CASRLTGGLNQPQHF	TGTGCCAGCAGACTCACAGGGGGCCTAAATCAGCCCCAGCATTTT
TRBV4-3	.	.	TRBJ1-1	CASSQDLQGGTEAFF	TGCGCCAGCAGCCAAGATCTTCAAGGGGGCACTGAAGCTTTCTTT
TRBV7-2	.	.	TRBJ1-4	CASSPSRRGTNEKLFF	TGTGCCAGCAGCCCGTCTCGTAGGGGTACGAATGAAAAACTGTTTTTT
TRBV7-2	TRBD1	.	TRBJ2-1	CASSLHPGTVNNEQFF	TGTGCCAGCAGCCTCCACCCTGGGACAGTCAACAATGAGCAGTTCTTC
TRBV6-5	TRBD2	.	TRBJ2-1	CASSYSKLAGALKQFF	TGTGCCAGCAGTTACTCGAAGCTAGCGGGAGCGCTTAAGCAGTTCTTC
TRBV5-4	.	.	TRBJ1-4	CASSLRDVTNEKLFF	TGTGCCAGCAGCTTGAGAGATGTTACTAATGAAAAACTGTTTTTT
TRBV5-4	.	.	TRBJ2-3	CASSLQGGDTQYF	TGTGCCAGCAGCTTACAGGGAGGGGATACGCAGTATTTT
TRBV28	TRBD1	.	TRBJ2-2	CASSPGGRFTGELFF	TGTGCCAGCAGTCCAGGGGGCCGGTTCACCGGGGAGCTGTTTTTT
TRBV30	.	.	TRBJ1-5	CAWSTTNQPQHF	TGTGCCTGGAGTACGACCAATCAGCCCCAGCATTTT
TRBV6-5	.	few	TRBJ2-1	CASRKDSHEQFF	TGTGCCAGCAGAAAGGACAGCCATGAGCAGTTCTTC
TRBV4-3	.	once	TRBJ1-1	CASSRPGVPEAFF	TGCGCCAGCAGTCGTCCGGGGGTACCTGAAGCTTTCTTT
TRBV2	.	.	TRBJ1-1	CASSAEGLEAFF	TGTGCCAGCAGTGCCGAGGGTTTGGAAGCTTTCTTT
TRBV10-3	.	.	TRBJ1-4	CAISDRVDEKLFF	TGTGCCATCAGTGACAGGGTGGATGAAAAACTGTTTTTT
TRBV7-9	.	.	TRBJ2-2	CASSLLTGSLGELFF	TGTGCCAGCAGCTTGCTTACAGGGTCACTCGGGGAGCTGTTTTTT
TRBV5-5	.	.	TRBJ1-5	CASSTPGAGNQPQHF	TGTGCCAGCAGCACCCCGGGGGCAGGCAATCAGCCCCAGCATTTT
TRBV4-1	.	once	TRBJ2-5	CASSQPQRQETQYF	TGCGCCAGCAGCCAACCTCAGAGACAAGAGACCCAGTACTTC
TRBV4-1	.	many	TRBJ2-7	CASSQDGTIAYEQYF	TGCGCCAGCAGCCAAGATGGGACGATAGCCTACGAGCAGTACTTC
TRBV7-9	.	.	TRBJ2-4	CASSLAVNIAKNIQYF	TGTGCCAGCAGCTTAGCCGTCAACATAGCCAAAAACATTCAGTACTTC
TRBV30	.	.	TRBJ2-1	CAWSYGYYNEQFF	TGTGCCTGGAGTTACGGGTATTACAATGAGCAGTTCTTC
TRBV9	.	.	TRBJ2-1	CASSASGGGIRNEQFF	TGTGCCAGCAGCGCTTCGGGGGGCGGAATACGCAATGAGCAGTTCTTC
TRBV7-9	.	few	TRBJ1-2	CASETGTDYGYTF	TGTGCCTCGGAAACAGGGACGGACTATGGCTACACCTTC
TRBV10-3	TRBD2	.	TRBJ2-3	CAHSERGYTDTQYF	TGTGCCCACTCTGAGCGGGGTTACACAGATACGCAGTATTTT
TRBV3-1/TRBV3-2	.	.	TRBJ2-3	CASSTGASGLYF	TGTGCCAGCAGTACCGGGGCATCCGGTCTGTATTTT
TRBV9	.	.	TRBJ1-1	CASSVDMTEAFF	TGTGCCAGCAGCGTCGACATGACTGAAGCTTTCTTT
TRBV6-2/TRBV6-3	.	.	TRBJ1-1	CASSRGSNTEAFF	TGTGCCAGCAGTAGGGGGTCGAACACTGAAGCTTTCTTT
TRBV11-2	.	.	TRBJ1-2	CASSLKGWRRDLVDYGYTF	TGTGCCAGCAGCTTAAAAGGGTGGAGGCGGGACCTCGTGGACTATGGCTACACCTTC
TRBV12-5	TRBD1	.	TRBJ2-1	CASGYGQGALGGDEQFF	TGTGCTAGTGGTTATGGACAGGGGGCGCTTGGGGGAGATGAGCAGTTCTTC
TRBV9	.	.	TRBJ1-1	CASSASLNTEAFF	TGTGCCAGCAGCGCTAGTCTGAACACTGAAGCTTTCTTT